Listed here are 9 T cell receptor beta chains from one sample, sequenced in a study of Tregs in tolerant kidney transplant recipients. Assay: immunoSEQ multiplex PCR; the TCRdb copy retains only in-frame clones and omits some. Of around 98,000 clones listed, approximately 94% are singletons. The specimen comprised CD4+ T cells from blood, sampled before the transplant. Receptors were obtained from a human donor who received a combined kidney and bone marrow transplant.

The rearrangement uses TRBV27 and TRBJ2-1, with 8 bases identical to TRBD1. CDR1 is MNHEY, CDR2 SMNVEV, per germline (reference sequence). The CDR3 extends over 14 amino acids. The junction had 9 bases not matched to a gene; V was cut back by 5 bases and J by 9 bases. The DNA for the CDR3 is TGTGCCAGCAGTACGACCTTACAGGGGGTTGAGCAGTTCTTC. As protein: CASSTTLQGVEQFF.

V gene TRBV6-5 combines with J gene TRBJ2-7; 7 bases match TRBD1. Losses at the gene ends were 5 bases for V and 2 bases for J; bases not matched to a gene: 9. There are 15 residues in the CDR3. CDR1 and CDR2 from the germline V gene are MNHEY and SVGAGI. The CDR3 protein is CASSMTGRSTYEQYF. The CDR3, as DNA: TGTGCCAGCAGTATGACAGGGAGATCTACCTACGAGCAGTACTTC.

The genes are TRBV5-1 and TRBJ2-1, with a weak D call TRBD1 (6 bases). Trimming left V 6 bases short and J 3 bases short, with 10 bases between. Germline values: CDR1 SGHRS, CDR2 YFSETQ. The CDR3 runs to 13 residues. The CDR3 spells CASTTGSYNEQFF. The DNA of the CDR3 is TGCGCCAGCACTACAGGGAGCTACAATGAGCAGTTCTTC.

The chain employs TRBV7-9 and TRBJ1-1; D is ambiguous. V lost 5 bases and J 3 bases, leaving 7 bases between the germline ends. The CDR3 sequence is 12 residues long. The V gene's germline CDR1 is SEHNR and CDR2 FQNEAQ (reference sequence). DNA for the CDR3: TGTGCCAGCAGCAAACGGGACACTGAAGCTTTCTTT. Translating gives CASSKRDTEAFF.

This clone showed up just once. The chain employs TRBV29-1 and TRBJ1-2, with D possibly matching TRBD1 (6 bases). Germline CDR1 reads SQVTM; CDR2 reads ANQGSEA. V lost 6 bases to trimming and J lost 4 bases, with 15 bases between them. The CDR3 has 13 residues. The CDR3 loop is CSVFRDNPYGYTF. In DNA, the CDR3 is TGCAGCGTGTTCCGGGACAATCCCTATGGCTACACCTTC.

Written as DNA, the CDR3 is TGTGCCAGCAGTGAATATATTGACACTGAAGCTTTCTTT. Encoded protein: CASSEYIDTEAFF. The chain employs TRBV25-1 and TRBJ1-1, with D unclear. This CDR3 is 13 amino acids long. Germline V CDR1 and CDR2: MGHDK, SYGVNS. V was cut by 0 bases and J by 3 bases, with 5 bases left in between.

The chain has TRBV27 and TRBJ2-5; D gene uncertain. V lost 7 bases, J lost 6 bases, and 15 bases lay in between. The CDR3 contains 13 residues. Looked up from germline, CDR1 is MNHEY and CDR2 is SMNVEV (reference sequence). The CDR3, as DNA: TGTGCCAGCACCGACGGGTTTAGAAAGACCCAGTACTTC. It encodes CASTDGFRKTQYF.

This clone was recorded a few times. The chain links TRBV7-2 to TRBJ2-7; D might be TRBD2 (5 bases). The germline V gene has CDR1 SGHTA and CDR2 FQGNSA. This CDR3 contains 14 residues. Trimming took 1 base from V and 1 from J, leaving 8 bases between them. CDR3 nucleotide sequence: TGTGCCAGCAGCTTAGTCCGGACTTCCTACGAGCAGTACTTC. It encodes CASSLVRTSYEQYF. Variable domain in full (rest from reference TRBV7-2 and TRBJ2-7): GAGVSQSPSNKVTEKGKDVELRCDPISGHTALYWYRQSLGQGLEFLIYFQGNSAPDKSGLPSDRFSAERTGGSVSTLTIQRTQQEDSAVYLCASSLVRTSYEQYFGPGTRLTVT.

The gene calls are TRBV4-2 and TRBJ2-1; 11 bases are shared with TRBD2. The CDR3 is made up of 16 amino acids. V was pared by 1 base and J by 6 bases, with 5 bases of the junction left unmatched. Looked up from germline, CDR1 is LGHNA and CDR2 is YNFKEQ. CDR3 sequence reads: CASSQVLAGGVNEQFF. CDR3 nucleotides: TGTGCCAGCAGCCAAGTCCTAGCGGGGGGAGTCAATGAGCAGTTCTTC.